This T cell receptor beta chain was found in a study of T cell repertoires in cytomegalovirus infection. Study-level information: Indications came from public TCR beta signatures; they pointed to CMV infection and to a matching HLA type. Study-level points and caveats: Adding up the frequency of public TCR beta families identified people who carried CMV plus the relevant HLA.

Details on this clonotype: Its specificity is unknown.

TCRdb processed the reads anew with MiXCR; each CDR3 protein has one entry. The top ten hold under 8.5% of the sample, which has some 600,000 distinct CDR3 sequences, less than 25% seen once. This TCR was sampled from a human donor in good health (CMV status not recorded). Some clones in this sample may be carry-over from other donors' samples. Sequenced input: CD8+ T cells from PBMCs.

In nucleotides, the CDR3 is TGTGCCACCAGTGATCCGGACAGGCCCGGGAATGAGCAGTTCTTC. Encoded protein: CATSDPDRPGNEQFF. J is TRBJ2-1 and V is TRBV24-1; 7 bases align to TRBD1. V trimming: 3 bases; J trimming: 7 bases; junction bases outside the gene matches: 8. The CDR3 extends over 15 amino acids. The germline gives CDR1 KGHDR, CDR2 SFDVKD.